The 21 T cell receptor beta chains below come from one sample, sequenced in a study of blood T cell repertoires in COVID-19 (TCRdb year 2020). The protocol used for the library was the immunoSEQ multiplex PCR assay. TCRdb obtained this table from immuneACCESS and retained in-frame rearrangements with V and J assigned. These tables miss some clones; where compared with another copy, unresolved V genes account for less than half of the shortfall, and the remainder is unexplained. The sample table contains 200,000 to 300,000 clones; only one count was recorded for approximately 90% of them. Jointly, the top ten make up about 7% of the sample. The specimen was peripheral blood. These TCRs come from a man aged 55 to 70 who had recovered from COVID-19.

In this sample, this clone turned up once. A single base separates this from a much larger clone, so it may be a read error. Other DNA sequences from this sample encode an identical CDR3 as well. This sequence joins TRBV2 and TRBJ2-2, with 7 bases identical to TRBD1. Trimming took 5 bases from V and 2 from J; bases not matched to a gene: 2. The CDR3 consists of 14 residues. The germline gives CDR1 SNHLY, CDR2 FYNNEI. CDR3 sequence (DNA): TGTGCCAGCAGTCGGGACAGAAACACCGGGGAGCTGTTTTTT. It codes for CASSRDRNTGELFF.

The chain recombines TRBV5-5 with TRBJ2-1; D unclear. Germline values: CDR1 SGHKS, CDR2 YYEKEE (reference sequence). The CDR3 length is 13 residues. The V end lost 1 base, the J end lost 9 bases, and 11 bases lay between the germline ends. This CDR3 is CASSLSGSPEQFF. CDR3 in DNA: TGTGCCAGCAGCTTGTCGGGTTCCCCTGAGCAGTTCTTC.

This chain joins TRBV19 and TRBJ2-2; 10 bases map to TRBD1. This CDR3 contains 18 residues. Germline CDR1 is LNHDA and CDR2 is SQIVND (reference sequence). V lost 10 bases, J lost 0 bases, and 14 bases stayed unmatched. The CDR3 DNA is TGTGCCACTATGTCCGGGACAGGGGCATCGGCGAACACCGGGGAGCTGTTTTTT. It is translated as CATMSGTGASANTGELFF. Variable domain in full (rest from reference TRBV19 and TRBJ2-2): DGGITQSPKYLFRKEGQNVTLSCEQNLNHDAMYWYRQDPGQGLRLIYYSQIVNDFQKGDIAEGYSVSREKKESFPLTVTSAQKNPTAFYLCATMSGTGASANTGELFFGEGSRLTVL.

The chain carries TRBV6-5 and TRBJ2-3; perhaps TRBD2 as D (6 bases). V dropped 6 bases and J dropped 1 base, with 8 bases sitting between them. The CDR3 consists of 13 residues. Germline V gene lookup returns CDR1 MNHEY and CDR2 SVGAGI. The CDR3 region is CASRGLRTDTQYF. The DNA of the CDR3 is TGTGCCAGCAGGGGACTTCGCACAGATACGCAGTATTTT.

This sequence joins TRBV25-1 and TRBJ1-2, with 7 bases aligning to TRBD1. The junction had 9 bases not matched to a gene; V was cut back by 6 bases and J by 2 bases. Germline CDR1 MGHDK, CDR2 SYGVNS. This CDR3 is 15 amino acids long. CDR3 in amino acids: CASRETGSSNYGYTF. CDR3 bases: TGTGCCAGCAGGGAGACAGGGAGCTCCAACTATGGCTACACCTTC.

The genes are TRBV12-3 or TRBV12-4 and TRBJ2-7, with D unclear. CDR3 size: 13 residues. Trimming stripped 6 bases from V and 4 bases from J, with 13 bases between. The CDR3: CASSSAGTYEQYF. In DNA, the CDR3 is TGTGCCAGCAGCTCTGCAGGTACATACGAGCAGTACTTC.

This clone was detected once. The chain combines TRBV10-2 with TRBJ2-3; 8 positions match TRBD1. This CDR3 region has 16 residues. Germline trimming cut 6 bases from V and 3 bases from J; bases unmatched to any gene: 11. CDR1 is WSHSY, CDR2 SAAADI, per germline. DNA of the CDR3: TGCGCCAGCAGGGACCAGGGGGCGGTGTTGACAGATACGCAGTATTTT. Translated: CASRDQGAVLTDTQYF.

This clone was observed a few times. The chain is built from TRBV5-6 and TRBJ1-1, with 7 positions matching TRBD1. The CDR3 loop spans 15 amino acids. Germline CDR1 and CDR2: SGHDT and YYEEEE. V lost 4 bases and J lost 0; bases outside the gene matches: 6. CDR3: CASSAIDRVNTEAFF. CDR3 sequence (DNA): TGTGCCAGCAGCGCAATCGACAGGGTGAACACTGAAGCTTTCTTT.

The CDR3 coding sequence is TGTGCCAGCAGCGATCCGGTTGAGAACATTCAGTACTTC. Protein: CASSDPVENIQYF. The chain is built from TRBV9 and TRBJ2-4; D not resolved. Trimming left V 3 bases short and J 7 bases short, with 11 bases between. The CDR3 consists of 13 residues. The V gene's germline CDR1 is SGDLS and CDR2 YYNGEE.

This clone came up a few times. V and J are TRBV5-4 and TRBJ1-3; TRBD1 agrees at 7 bases. Germline V gene lookup returns CDR1 SGHNT and CDR2 YYREEE (reference sequence). The V segment lost 3 bases and the J segment 4 bases; nucleotides outside the gene matches: 22. This CDR3 region has 20 residues. The CDR3 is CASSSRIGWGRGIDGNTIYF. For the CDR3, the DNA is TGTGCCAGCAGCTCACGGATCGGGTGGGGCAGGGGGATTGACGGAAACACCATATATTTT.

This clone was seen a single time. This chain links TRBV19 with TRBJ2-5; D perhaps matches TRBD1 (6 bases). This CDR3 spans 14 amino acids. Trimming removed 5 bases at V and 1 base at J, with 11 bases between. Germline V gives CDR1 LNHDA, CDR2 SQIVND (reference sequence). The CDR3 coding sequence is TGTGCCAGTAGTGTGACGGACAGCCAAGAGACCCAGTACTTC. Translation gives CASSVTDSQETQYF.

In DNA, the CDR3 is TGCGCCAGCAGTCTAGGACTTTATGGCTACACCTTC. This sequence encodes CASSLGLYGYTF. The chain recombines TRBV10-2 with TRBJ1-2, with D hard to call. Trimming left V 5 bases short and J 5 bases short, with 9 bases between. CDR1 is WSHSY and CDR2 is SAAADI in the germline V gene. This CDR3 is built from 12 residues.

The chain combines TRBV7-9 with TRBJ2-3, with D perhaps matching TRBD2 (5 bases). CDR1 is SEHNR and CDR2 is FQNEAQ in the germline V gene (reference sequence). V gave up 8 bases and J gave up 2 bases, with 11 bases separating them. The CDR3 totals 13 residues. For the CDR3, the DNA is TGTGCCAGCTGTGAGGACTTCACAGATACGCAGTATTTT. It codes for CASCEDFTDTQYF.

The chain carries TRBV4-1 and TRBJ1-4, with D perhaps TRBD1 (5 bases). Germline-derived CDR1 and CDR2 are MGHRA and YSYEKL. The CDR3 has 13 amino acids. The V end was cut by 1 base, the J end by 7 bases, with 7 bases between. The CDR3 DNA sequence: TGCGCCAGCAGCCAAGTTAGGGGTGAAAAACTGTTTTTT. Translated, it gives CASSQVRGEKLFF.

The J gene is TRBJ2-3, the V gene TRBV25-1; maybe TRBD1 (5 bases). CDR1 is MGHDK and CDR2 is SYGVNS in the germline V gene. V was clipped by 0 bases and J by 1 base, with 5 bases between them. This CDR3 is 14 amino acids long. CDR3 DNA sequence: TGTGCCAGCAGTGAATACAGGGGCACAGATACGCAGTATTTT. Its protein is CASSEYRGTDTQYF. Filled out from reference TRBV25-1 and TRBJ2-3, the complete variable domain reads EADIYQTPRYLVIGTGKKITLECSQTMGHDKMYWYQQDPGMELHLIHYSYGVNSTEKGDLSSESTVSRIRTEHFPLTLESARPSHTSQYLCASSEYRGTDTQYFGPGTRLTVL.

The chain has TRBV5-6 and TRBJ1-2; 7 bases are a match to TRBD1. CDR3 length equals 14 residues. Germline CDR1 SGHDT, CDR2 YYEEEE. After removal of 3 bases from V and 6 bases from J, the junction contained 8 bases not matched to a gene. Here the CDR3 DNA reads TGTGCCAGCAGCTCAAGACAGGGACCCAATGGCTACACCTTC. This translates into CASSSRQGPNGYTF.

The J gene is TRBJ1-2, the V gene TRBV5-5, with a weak D call TRBD1 (5 bases). V lost 9 bases and J lost 2, with 20 bases in between. The CDR3 is made up of 15 amino acids. Germline CDR1 SGHKS, CDR2 YYEKEE (reference sequence). The CDR3 nucleotides are TGTGCCACCGGGAGGGGTCAGGTTCTAAACTATGGCTACACCTTC. Translated: CATGRGQVLNYGYTF.

V and J are TRBV10-3 and TRBJ2-7, with D possibly matching TRBD2 (6 bases). Germline V CDR1 and CDR2: ENHRY, SYGVKD. V lost 6 bases and J 4 bases, leaving 16 bases between the germline ends. The CDR3 has 14 residues. The DNA of the CDR3 is TGTGCCATCAGCTCCGGTACTAGCATGTACGAGCAGTACTTC. Its translation is CAISSGTSMYEQYF.

This chain links TRBV6-5 with TRBJ2-2, with TRBD2 matching 7 bases. With 6 bases clipped from V and 8 bases from J, the junction kept 12 bases outside the gene matches. Per germline, CDR1 MNHEY and CDR2 SVGAGI. This CDR3 has 15 amino acids. The CDR3 sequence is CASRANGLVGGELFF. CDR3 DNA: TGTGCCAGCAGAGCCAACGGACTAGTCGGGGGGGAGCTGTTTTTT.

This sequence joins TRBV2 and TRBJ1-1; D perhaps matches TRBD1 (5 bases). V lost 10 bases to trimming and J lost 5 bases, with 11 bases between them. Germline CDR1 SNHLY, CDR2 FYNNEI. CDR3 length: 11 residues. The CDR3 DNA sequence: TGTGCCACCTCGGGGGTGACTGAAGCTTTCTTT. Translated: CATSGVTEAFF.

This chain uses TRBV6-5 with TRBJ1-1; 7 bases map to TRBD1. CDR1 is MNHEY and CDR2 is SVGAGI in the germline V gene. The junction had 2 bases not matched to a gene; V was cut back by 6 bases and J by 1 base. The length of the CDR3 is 13 residues. The CDR3 sequence is CASRGTENTEAFF. CDR3 in DNA: TGTGCCAGCAGGGGGACAGAGAACACTGAAGCTTTCTTT.